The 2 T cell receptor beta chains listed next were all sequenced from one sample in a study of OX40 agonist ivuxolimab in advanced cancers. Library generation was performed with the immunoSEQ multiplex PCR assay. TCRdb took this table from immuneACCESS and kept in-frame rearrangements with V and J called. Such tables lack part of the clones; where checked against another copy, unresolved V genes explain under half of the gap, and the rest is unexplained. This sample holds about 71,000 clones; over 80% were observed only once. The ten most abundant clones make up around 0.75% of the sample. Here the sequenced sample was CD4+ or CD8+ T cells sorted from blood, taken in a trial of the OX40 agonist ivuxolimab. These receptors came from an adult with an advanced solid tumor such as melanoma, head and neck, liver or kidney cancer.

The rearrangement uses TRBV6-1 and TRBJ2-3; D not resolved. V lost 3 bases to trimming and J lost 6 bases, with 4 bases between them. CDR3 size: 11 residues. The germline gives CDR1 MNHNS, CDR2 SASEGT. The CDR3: CASSDGDTQYF. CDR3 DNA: TGTGCCAGCAGTGATGGGGATACGCAGTATTTT.

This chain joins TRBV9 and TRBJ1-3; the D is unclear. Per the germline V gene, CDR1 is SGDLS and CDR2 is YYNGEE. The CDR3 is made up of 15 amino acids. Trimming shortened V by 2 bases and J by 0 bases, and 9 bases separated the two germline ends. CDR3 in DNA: TGTGCCAGCAGCGTTACAGTAAACTCTGGAAACACCATATATTTT. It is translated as CASSVTVNSGNTIYF.